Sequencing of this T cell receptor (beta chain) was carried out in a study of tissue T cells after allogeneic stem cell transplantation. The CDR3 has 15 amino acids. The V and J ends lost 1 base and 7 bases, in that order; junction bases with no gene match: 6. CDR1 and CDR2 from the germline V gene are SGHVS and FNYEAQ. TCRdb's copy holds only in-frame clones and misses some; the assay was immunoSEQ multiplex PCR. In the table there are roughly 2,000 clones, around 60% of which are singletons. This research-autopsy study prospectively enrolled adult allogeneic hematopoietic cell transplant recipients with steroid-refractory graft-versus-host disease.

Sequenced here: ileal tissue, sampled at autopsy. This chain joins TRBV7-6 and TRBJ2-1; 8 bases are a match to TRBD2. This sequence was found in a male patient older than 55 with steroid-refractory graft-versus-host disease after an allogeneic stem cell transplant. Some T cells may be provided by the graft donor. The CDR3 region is CASSLGRGVRNEQFF. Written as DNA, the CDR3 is TGTGCCAGCAGCTTAGGGCGGGGGGTCAGGAATGAGCAGTTCTTC.